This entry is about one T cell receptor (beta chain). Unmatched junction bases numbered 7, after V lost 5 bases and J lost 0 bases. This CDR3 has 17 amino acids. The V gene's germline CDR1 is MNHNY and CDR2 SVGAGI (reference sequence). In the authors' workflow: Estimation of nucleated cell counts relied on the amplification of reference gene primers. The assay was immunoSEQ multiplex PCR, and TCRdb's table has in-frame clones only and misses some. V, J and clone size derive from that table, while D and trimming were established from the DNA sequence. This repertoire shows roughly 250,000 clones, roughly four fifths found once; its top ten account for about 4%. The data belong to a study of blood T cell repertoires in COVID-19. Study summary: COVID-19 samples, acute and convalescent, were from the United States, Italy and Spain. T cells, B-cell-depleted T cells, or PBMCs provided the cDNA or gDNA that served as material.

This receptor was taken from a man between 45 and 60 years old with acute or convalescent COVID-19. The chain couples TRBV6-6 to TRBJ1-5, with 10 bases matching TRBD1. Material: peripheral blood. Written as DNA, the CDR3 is TGTGCCAGCAGTCTACGACAGGGGGCGGCTAGCAATCAGCCCCAGCATTTT. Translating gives CASSLRQGAASNQPQHF.